One and the same sample provided the 16 T cell receptor beta chains below, sequenced in a study of OX40 agonist ivuxolimab in advanced cancers. Using immunoSEQ multiplex PCR, the repertoire was profiled, and TCRdb retains in-frame clones only, with some absent. This sample has nearly 55,000 clones, with 80% to 90% found just once. Source: CD4+ or CD8+ T cells sorted from blood, taken in a trial of the OX40 agonist ivuxolimab. These receptors were obtained from an adult with an advanced solid tumor such as melanoma, head and neck, liver or kidney cancer.

The genes are TRBV12-5 and TRBJ1-2, with a weak D call TRBD1 (5 bases). Germline loops: CDR1 LGHNT, CDR2 FRNRAP. The CDR3 is 15 amino acids. V gave up 1 base and J gave up 2 bases, with 11 bases separating them. CDR3 in amino acids: CASGLARGDNYGYTF. In DNA, the CDR3 is TGTGCTAGTGGTTTGGCCCGGGGGGACAACTATGGCTACACCTTC.

Concerning this clone itself: At one of its ends the junction is not consistent with the germline gene, which may arise from a read error. The J gene is TRBJ1-1, the V gene TRBV10-3; D unresolved. The CDR3 loop spans 14 amino acids. CDR1 and CDR2 (germline): ENHRY, SYGVKD. CDR3 sequence reads: CAINEGRMNTEAFF. The CDR3 DNA reads as TGTGCCATCAATGAGGGCCGGATGAACACTGAAGCTTTCTTT.

J is TRBJ2-3 and V is TRBV5-1; 7 bases fit TRBD1. The V gene end was trimmed by 1 base and the J gene end by 2 bases; junction bases not matched to a gene: 4. The CDR3 spans 15 residues. Germline CDR1 and CDR2: SGHRS and YFSETQ. The CDR3 loop is CASSLRQGNTDTQYF. In DNA, the CDR3 is TGCGCCAGCAGCTTGAGACAGGGCAACACAGATACGCAGTATTTT.

The chain links TRBV9 to TRBJ1-1; possibly TRBD1 for D (6 bases). V lost 4 bases and J lost 2, with 12 bases in between. From germline, CDR1 is SGDLS and CDR2 YYNGEE. This CDR3 is built from 14 residues. CDR3 in amino acids: CASSPRTVNTEAFF. CDR3 DNA: TGTGCCAGCAGCCCGCGGACAGTCAACACTGAAGCTTTCTTT.

The chain combines TRBV30 with TRBJ1-1, with no clear D. This CDR3 spans 13 amino acids. Trimming left V 4 bases short and J 7 bases short, with 16 bases between. Germline CDR1 reads GTSNPN; CDR2 reads SVGIG (reference sequence). For the CDR3, the DNA is TGTGCCTGGAATCGTGGAGGGCTCCTTGAAGCTTTCTTT. Translated: CAWNRGGLLEAFF.

The V call is TRBV15, the J call TRBJ1-1; D remains unclear. This CDR3 comprises 16 residues. V shed 0 bases and J shed 1 base, with 12 bases lying between them. Per germline, CDR1 LNHNV and CDR2 YYDKDF (reference sequence). CDR3 DNA: TGTGCCACCAGCAGAGATCGGACTATGGGGAACACTGAAGCTTTCTTT. Protein: CATSRDRTMGNTEAFF.

The V and J genes are TRBV19 and TRBJ2-7; 9 bases are a match to TRBD1. Per the germline V gene, CDR1 is LNHDA and CDR2 is SQIVND (reference sequence). The CDR3 is 14 amino acids. The ends lost 10 bases at V and 0 bases at J; junction bases unmatched: 7. This chain's CDR3 is CATTGQGNSYEQYF. The CDR3 DNA reads TGTGCCACGACGGGACAGGGAAACTCCTACGAGCAGTACTTC.

The rearrangement uses TRBV30 and TRBJ1-1; unclear D gene. The germline V and J ends were trimmed by 0 bases and 4 bases, with 6 bases remaining between them. This CDR3 region has 12 residues. Looked up from germline, CDR1 is GTSNPN and CDR2 is SVGIG (reference sequence). The CDR3 is CAWSVRSTEAFF. In nucleotides, the CDR3 is TGTGCCTGGAGTGTTAGGAGCACTGAAGCTTTCTTT.

This clone was counted once. The J gene is TRBJ1-3, the V gene TRBV7-2; D is undetermined. This CDR3 is built from 14 residues. Trimming stripped 2 bases from V and 0 bases from J, with 5 bases between. Germline V CDR1 and CDR2: SGHTA, FQGNSA. As DNA, the CDR3 is TGTGCCAGCAGCTTACGAAGCTCTGGAAACACCATATATTTT. This translates into CASSLRSSGNTIYF.

V usage is TRBV4-1 and J usage is TRBJ1-5; D is uncertain. Per the germline V gene, CDR1 is MGHRA and CDR2 is YSYEKL. The CDR3 is 17 residues long. Deletions cut 4 bases from V and 0 bases from J, with 16 bases between. CDR3 amino acids: CASSPMGISYSNQPQHF. The CDR3 DNA reads as TGCGCCAGCAGCCCCATGGGGATTAGTTATAGCAATCAGCCCCAGCATTTT.

The V call is TRBV30, the J call TRBJ1-2; the match to TRBD1 covers 7 bases. Germline V lookup: CDR1 GTSNPN, CDR2 SVGIG (reference sequence). The CDR3 length is 13 residues. With V trimmed by 3 bases and J by 7 bases, 8 bases remained unmatched. The CDR3: CAWRDGTASGYTF. CDR3 DNA sequence: TGTGCCTGGAGGGACGGGACAGCGTCTGGCTACACCTTC.

The chain carries TRBV18 and TRBJ1-2; D unresolved. The CDR3 runs 14 residues. Germline CDR1 KGHSH, CDR2 LQKENI. Trimming left V 2 bases short and J 8 bases short, with 15 bases between. The DNA for the CDR3 is TGTGCCAGCTCACCAACGACCGCCGCTGAAGGCTACACCTTC. This encodes CASSPTTAAEGYTF.

V usage is TRBV18 and J usage is TRBJ1-1; possible D gene TRBD1, 6 bases. This CDR3 spans 16 amino acids. CDR1 KGHSH and CDR2 LQKENI come from the germline V gene. With 1 base removed from V and 1 base from J, the gap between germline ends came to 13 bases. The CDR3 is CASSPRGGGPNTEAFF. The CDR3 DNA reads TGTGCCAGCTCACCACGCGGTGGGGGCCCGAACACTGAAGCTTTCTTT. The complete variable domain, with remaining parts taken from reference TRBV18 and TRBJ1-1, reads NAGVMQNPRHLVRRRGQEARLRCSPMKGHSHVYWYRQLPEEGLKFMVYLQKENIIDESGMPKERFSAEFPKEGPSILRIQQVVRGDSAAYFCASSPRGGGPNTEAFFGQGTRLTVV.

The gene calls are TRBV19 and TRBJ1-2; D is unclear. The length of the CDR3 is 14 residues. The V and J ends lost 4 bases and 7 bases respectively, with 16 bases between them. CDR1 LNHDA and CDR2 SQIVND come from the germline V gene (reference sequence). CDR3 bases: TGTGCCAGTAGTACCGGTGATGGAGCACTTGGCTACACCTTC. This sequence encodes CASSTGDGALGYTF.

J is TRBJ2-7 and V is TRBV30, with TRBD1 matching 9 bases. CDR1 GTSNPN and CDR2 SVGIG come from the germline V gene (reference sequence). J lost 0 bases, V lost 7 bases, and 4 bases had no gene match. This CDR3 contains 13 residues. CDR3 residues: CAYWDRVSYEQYF. In DNA, the CDR3 is TGTGCCTACTGGGACAGGGTCTCCTACGAGCAGTACTTC.

DNA for the CDR3: TGTGCCAGCAGCTTGTCAGGTGAGCAGTTCTTC. Its translation is CASSLSGEQFF. The chain carries TRBV7-9 and TRBJ2-1, with unresolved D. The V end was cut by 3 bases, the J end by 9 bases, with 6 bases between. The germline V gene has CDR1 SEHNR and CDR2 FQNEAQ (reference sequence). CDR3 length: 11 amino acids.